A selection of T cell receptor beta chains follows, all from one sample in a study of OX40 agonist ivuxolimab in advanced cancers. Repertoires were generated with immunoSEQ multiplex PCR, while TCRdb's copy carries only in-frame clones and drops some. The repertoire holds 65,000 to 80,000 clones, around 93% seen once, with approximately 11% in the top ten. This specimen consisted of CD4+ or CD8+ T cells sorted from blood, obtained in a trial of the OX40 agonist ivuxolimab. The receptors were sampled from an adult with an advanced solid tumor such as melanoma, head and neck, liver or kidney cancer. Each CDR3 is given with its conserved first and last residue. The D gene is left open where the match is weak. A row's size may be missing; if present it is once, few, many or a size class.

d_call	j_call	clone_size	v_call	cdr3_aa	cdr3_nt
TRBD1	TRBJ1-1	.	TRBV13	CASSLEGQPGAFF	TGTGCCAGCAGCTTAGAGGGACAGCCGGGAGCTTTCTTT
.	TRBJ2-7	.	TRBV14	CASSLEGDFYEQYF	TGTGCCAGCAGCCTCGAGGGGGACTTCTACGAGCAGTACTTC
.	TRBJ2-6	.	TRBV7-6	CASSLAGSGFSGANVLTF	TGTGCCAGCAGCTTAGCGGGGTCGGGGTTCTCTGGGGCCAACGTCCTGACTTTC
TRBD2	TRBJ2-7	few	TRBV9	CASSQGTTLSYEQYF	TGTGCCAGCAGCCAAGGGACTACCCTCTCCTACGAGCAGTACTTC
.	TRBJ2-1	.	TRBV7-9	CASSSPRDSNNEQFF	TGTGCCAGCAGCTCGCCCCGGGACTCTAACAATGAGCAGTTCTTC
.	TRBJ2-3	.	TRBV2	CASKEGPRTDTQYF	TGTGCCAGCAAGGAGGGGCCGCGCACAGATACGCAGTATTTT
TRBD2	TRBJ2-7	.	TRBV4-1	CASSPGLAEQYF	TGCGCCAGCAGCCCGGGACTAGCCGAGCAGTACTTC
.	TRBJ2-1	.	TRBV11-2	CASSLEVGSYNEQFF	TGTGCCAGCAGCTTAGAAGTGGGGTCCTACAATGAGCAGTTCTTC
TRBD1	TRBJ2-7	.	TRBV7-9	CASSFRRGGLGEQYF	TGTGCCAGCAGCTTTCGTAGAGGGGGCTTGGGCGAGCAGTACTTC
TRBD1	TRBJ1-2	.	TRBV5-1	CASSPEGGDGYTF	TGCGCCAGCAGCCCTGAAGGGGGCGACGGCTACACCTTC
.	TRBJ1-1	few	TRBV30	CAWDVSTEAFF	TGTGCCTGGGATGTGAGCACTGAAGCTTTCTTT
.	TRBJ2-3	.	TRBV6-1	CASSDEARQGDTQYF	TGTGCCAGCAGTGACGAGGCGCGTCAGGGAGATACGCAGTATTTT
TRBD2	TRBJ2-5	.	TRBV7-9	CASSLGTSGGARKETQYF	TGTGCCAGCAGCTTAGGGACTAGCGGGGGGGCCAGGAAGGAGACCCAGTACTTC
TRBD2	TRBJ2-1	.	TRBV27	CASRPYSGAGDEQFF	TGTGCCAGCAGGCCCTATAGCGGGGCCGGGGATGAGCAGTTCTTC
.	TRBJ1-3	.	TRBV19	CASSLGVGYGNTIYF	TGTGCCAGTAGCCTCGGGGTGGGGTACGGAAACACCATATATTTT
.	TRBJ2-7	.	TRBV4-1	CASSQDPQIYEQYF	TGCGCCAGCAGCCAAGATCCCCAGATCTACGAGCAGTACTTC
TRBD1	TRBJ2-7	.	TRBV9	CASSVGDSAYEQYF	TGTGCCAGCAGCGTAGGGGACAGTGCCTACGAGCAGTACTTC
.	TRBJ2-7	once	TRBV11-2	CASSLDSGAHSYEQYF	TGTGCCAGCAGCTTAGACTCCGGGGCTCACTCCTACGAGCAGTACTTC
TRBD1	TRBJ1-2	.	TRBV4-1	CASSQLAGGSYGYTF	TGCGCCAGCAGCCAACTCGCAGGGGGAAGCTATGGCTACACCTTC
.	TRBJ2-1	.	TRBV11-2	CASSLPDFEQFF	TGTGCCAGCAGCCTGCCGGACTTTGAGCAGTTCTTC
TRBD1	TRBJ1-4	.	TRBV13	CASSPRVGDRGDATNEKLFF	TGTGCCAGCAGCCCTAGAGTAGGGGACAGGGGGGATGCAACTAATGAAAAACTGTTTTTT
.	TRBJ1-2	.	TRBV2	CASIGRTNYGYTF	TGTGCCAGCATCGGGCGCACGAATTATGGCTACACCTTC
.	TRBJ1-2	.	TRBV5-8	CASSPRQFYGYTF	TGTGCCAGCAGTCCGAGACAGTTCTATGGCTACACCTTC
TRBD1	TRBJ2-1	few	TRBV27	CASRGDRGILNEQFF	TGTGCCAGCAGAGGGGACAGGGGGATATTGAATGAGCAGTTCTTC
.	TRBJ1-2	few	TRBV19	CASSFPTGLGGYTF	TGTGCCAGTAGTTTCCCAACAGGGCTTGGGGGCTACACCTTC
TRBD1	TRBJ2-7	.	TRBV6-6	CASRSGQGYEQYF	TGTGCCAGCAGATCAGGACAGGGTTACGAGCAGTACTTC
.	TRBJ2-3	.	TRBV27	CASSPTADTQYF	TGTGCCAGCAGTCCAACAGCAGATACGCAGTATTTT
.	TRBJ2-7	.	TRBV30	CAWSVGSGYEQYF	TGTGCCTGGAGTGTGGGGAGCGGTTACGAGCAGTACTTC
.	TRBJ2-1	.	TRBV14	CASSQEILPNSNEQFF	TGTGCCAGCAGCCAAGAAATCCTCCCCAACTCCAATGAGCAGTTCTTC
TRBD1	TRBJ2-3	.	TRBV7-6	CASSLGTGGAPDTQYF	TGTGCCAGCAGCTTAGGCACAGGGGGCGCCCCAGATACGCAGTATTTT